These 7 T cell receptor beta chains were all obtained from the same sample, sequenced in a study of beta chain features in type 1 diabetes. Expressed TCRB transcripts were sequenced after all isolated RNA was converted to cDNA. Profiling relied on immunoSEQ multiplex PCR, and the TCRdb table lists in-frame clones only, not all of them. The sample consists of 620,000 or so clones, around 15% of them appearing once. Sequenced material: naive CD4+ T cells from blood. The receptors stem from a man aged 18-30 years in good health.

The rearrangement links TRBV4-1 to TRBJ2-3; 11 nucleotides match TRBD2. Germline assignment: CDR1 MGHRA and CDR2 YSYEKL. The CDR3 spans 19 residues. J lost 3 bases, V lost 4 bases, and 15 bases had no gene match. CDR3 DNA: TGCGCCAGCAGCCTCGTCAGGTCAGCGGCTAGCGGGAGGACAGATACGCAGTATTTT. This gives the protein CASSLVRSAASGRTDTQYF.

This clone was found a few times. This chain connects TRBV18 to TRBJ2-1, with a possible D match to TRBD1 (6 bases). Trimming shortened V by 3 bases and J by 5 bases, and 11 bases separated the two germline ends. The germline V gene has CDR1 KGHSH and CDR2 LQKENI. The CDR3 runs 14 residues. The CDR3 DNA reads as TGTGCCAGCTCACCGCAGGGGATGGACAATGAGCAGTTCTTC. Translating gives CASSPQGMDNEQFF.

This clone was counted between two and nine times. The chain uses TRBV30 and TRBJ2-2; D unresolved. Trimming removed 8 bases at V and 2 bases at J, with 15 bases between. The germline V gene has CDR1 GTSNPN and CDR2 SVGIG (reference sequence). The CDR3 runs 14 residues. The CDR3 nucleotides are TGTGCCGGCGACACGGGCGCAAACACCGGGGAGCTGTTTTTT. Translated, it gives CAGDTGANTGELFF.

V usage is TRBV10-3 and J usage is TRBJ2-3, with D perhaps matching TRBD1 (7 bases). This CDR3 has 14 residues. Germline V gene sequence: CDR1 ENHRY, CDR2 SYGVKD. The V and J ends lost 11 bases and 2 bases respectively, with 17 bases between them. CDR3 protein: CAVTGDSPTDTQYF. CDR3 in DNA: TGTGCCGTCACGGGGGACAGTCCCACAGATACGCAGTATTTT.

This clone was recorded a few times. The J gene is TRBJ2-1, the V gene TRBV7-2; no reliable D call. CDR1 and CDR2 (germline): SGHTA, FQGNSA. The CDR3 extends over 13 amino acids. V was trimmed by 5 bases and J by 6 bases, leaving 11 bases between them. The CDR3 DNA reads TGTGCCAGCAGCCCCACTCCGGGCAATGAGCAGTTCTTC. Translated, it gives CASSPTPGNEQFF. Together with reference TRBV7-2 and TRBJ2-1, the CDR3 gives the full variable domain: GAGVSQSPSNKVTEKGKDVELRCDPISGHTALYWYRQSLGQGLEFLIYFQGNSAPDKSGLPSDRFSAERTGGSVSTLTIQRTQQEDSAVYLCASSPTPGNEQFFGPGTRLTVL.

V and J are TRBV30 and TRBJ1-5; D not certain. Germline loops: CDR1 GTSNPN, CDR2 SVGIG (reference sequence). The CDR3 sequence is 14 residues long. Trimming removed 6 bases at V and 0 bases at J, with 12 bases between. CDR3 residues: CACQRSNSNQPQHF. The CDR3 nucleotides read TGTGCCTGTCAAAGGTCTAATAGCAATCAGCCCCAGCATTTT.

This clone turned up a few times. V gene TRBV10-3 combines with J gene TRBJ1-2; 7 bases match TRBD1. Unmatched junction bases numbered 6, after V lost 4 bases and J lost 4 bases. Germline loops: CDR1 ENHRY, CDR2 SYGVKD. The CDR3 is 14 amino acids. The CDR3 DNA reads TGTGCCATCAGTGTCCAAACAGGGGCCTATGGCTACACCTTC. This encodes CAISVQTGAYGYTF.